The clone carrying this T cell receptor beta chain is labeled as medium-sized. The target antigen is unknown. The Oncomine TCR Beta short-read assay was what sequenced the DNA obtained from cultured CD4+ T cells. From the PCR reads, TCRdb called clonotypes with MiXCR, one entry per CDR3 protein. This sample carries over a thousand distinct CDR3 sequences, approximately 19% of them seen once, and the ten largest clones take about 67%. This specimen comes from a study of vaccination and CD4 T cells after COVID-19. Looking at the study overall: The study collected post-vaccine samples a median around 72 days after dose two, with a range of 14 to 241. Overlapping spike peptides served as the stimulus for the cells. These peptides came from SARS-CoV-2 and from the common cold coronaviruses HCoV-NL63, HCoV-OC43 and HCoV-229E.

The treatment was: approximately 10-day PBMC culture with coronavirus spike peptide pools or control peptides (ViraFEST assay). Prior to the COVID-19 pandemic (2011-2018), the unexposed donor's CD4+ T cells were collected. Peptide-pool expansion of antigen-specific T cells preceded TCR sequencing in ViraFEST. General study points: The authors studied relatively few convalescent patients and analyzed no early post-infection timepoints.

Germline V gives CDR1 LNHNV, CDR2 YYDKDF (reference sequence). Trimming at V came to 3 bases and at J to 4 bases, leaving 4 bases not matched to a gene. CDR3 size: 15 residues. The V and J genes are TRBV15 and TRBJ2-5, with 11 bases lining up with TRBD2. This receptor was identified in a human donor in good health. Sequenced: CD4+ T cells from blood, cultured in vitro. CDR3 nucleotides: TGTGCCACCAGCAGGATGCTAGCGGGGGGAGAGACCCAGTACTTC. It codes for CATSRMLAGGETQYF.